The T cell receptor beta chain described here comes from a study of regulatory T cells in long-lasting Graves disease. Overall study context: Patients newly diagnosed with Graves' had been on antithyroid drugs for under 3 months.

The CDR3 sequence is 13 residues long. The germline CDR1 and CDR2 sequences are SGHVS and FQNEAQ. V lost 0 bases, J lost 5 bases, and 8 bases lay in between. The study, taken as a whole, reports: Persistent Graves' patients showed reduced TCR diversity versus newly diagnosed patients.

Time point meaning: newly diagnosed GD, antithyroid drugs for less than 3 months. The TCR library was made from RNA that had been extracted from PBMCs in TRIzol. Investigators report Graves' disease was diagnosed under American Thyroid Association guidelines. The patient group derived from an endocrinology department in Xi'an, China. In this sample, this clonotype turned up many times. The antigen remains unidentified. HTBI primers from iRepertoire and Arm-PCR of CDR3 regions yielded the TCR beta libraries. TCRdb reprocessed the multiplex PCR reads with MiXCR, giving one entry per CDR3 protein. Here the sample spans 300,000 to 400,000 distinct CDR3 sequences, about 14% being singletons.

This TCR derives from a female donor with Graves disease. Sequencing was performed on peripheral blood mononuclear cells (PBMCs), taken at new diagnosis, from a patient treated with antithyroid drugs. The gene calls are TRBV7-8 and TRBJ2-7; D is unresolved. CDR3 region: CASSLAGLNEQYF. CDR3 nucleotides: TGTGCCAGCAGCTTAGCAGGGCTGAACGAGCAGTACTTC.